The entry that follows covers one TCR beta chain sequence. Antigen unknown. This entry comes from a study of graft-versus-host responses after intestinal transplantation. Study in general: Anti-thymocyte globulin induction was given to all recipients, followed by tacrolimus and steroids for about 3 years.

Assay used: immunoSEQ multiplex PCR; TCRdb lists only in-frame clones, some missing. The sample gives about 82,000 clones, 75% to 95% of which show up once; 0.3% to 0.35% is in the top ten. CDR3 size: 15 residues. V was clipped by 4 bases and J by 2 bases, with 15 bases between them. Germline CDR1 and CDR2: WSHSY and SAAADI. V gene TRBV10-2 combines with J gene TRBJ2-7; weak D call: TRBD1 (6 bases). This sequence originates from a human donor who was the organ donor for an intestinal transplant. The input for sequencing was unstimulated CD4+ T cells sorted from spleen or lymph node cells, taken before transplant. CDR3 DNA: TGCGCCAGCAGTGGGGGGCAGGGGCCCACCTACGAGCAGTACTTC. This gives the protein CASSGGQGPTYEQYF.